The clone carrying this T cell receptor beta chain was observed once. These data come from a study of memory CD4+ T cells and cytomegalovirus serostatus. The assay was immunoSEQ multiplex PCR, and TCRdb's table has in-frame clones only and misses some. This table has fewer than 90,000 clones, around 78% appearing once. CDR1 LGHNA and CDR2 YSLEER come from the germline V gene. J lost 7 bases, V lost 0 bases, and 15 bases had no gene match. This CDR3 has 19 amino acids. The sort gate was single viable CD3+CD4+CD8-CD45RO+ cells for memory CD4+ T cells. The clonotype comes from an adult in good health and CMV-seropositive. Sample: memory CD4+ T cells from blood. The chain carries TRBV4-3 and TRBJ1-6; TRBD1 aligns across 7 bases. CDR3 in DNA: TGCGCCAGCAGCCAAGAGGGACAGAGGGGAGTCACGAGGAATTCACCCCTCCACTTT. Encoded protein: CASSQEGQRGVTRNSPLHF.